A selection of T cell receptor beta chains follows, all from one sample in a study of patients and donors after allogeneic stem cell transplantation. MiXCR was run by TCRdb on the RT-PCR reads, yielding one entry per CDR3 protein. The sample carries roughly 200,000 distinct CDR3 sequences, roughly two fifths recorded once. The material sequenced was blood, either unsorted or a sorted T cell fraction (not recorded which). These receptors were obtained from a human donor who was either an allogeneic HSCT recipient or a stem cell or donor lymphocyte infusion donor (not recorded which). It is not recorded whose cells these are; they may come from a transplant donor. Both conserved end residues are part of each CDR3. D genes are given only for firm matches. Some rows mark clone size as missing; the rest say once, few, many or name a class of expanded clone.

j_call: TRBJ2-7; clone_size: few; v_call: TRBV5-1; d_call: NA; cdr3_nt: TGCGCCAGCAGCCCCGAGGGAGAGGTTGACTACGAGCAGTACTTC; cdr3_aa: CASSPEGEVDYEQYF
j_call: TRBJ2-4; clone_size: few; v_call: TRBV23-1; d_call: TRBD2; cdr3_nt: TGCGCCAGCGGAAAAACGGGGGGGACCAAAAACATTCAGTACTTC; cdr3_aa: CASGKTGGTKNIQYF
j_call: TRBJ2-1; clone_size: once; v_call: TRBV28; d_call: NA; cdr3_nt: TGTGCCAGCAGTTTTAGCAGTATGGGTGAGCAGTTCTTC; cdr3_aa: CASSFSSMGEQFF
j_call: TRBJ1-3; clone_size: NA; v_call: TRBV11-2; d_call: NA; cdr3_nt: TGTGCCAGCAGCCCTCTTGCCACGGCAGGAAACACCATATATTTT; cdr3_aa: CASSPLATAGNTIYF
j_call: TRBJ1-3; clone_size: NA; v_call: TRBV7-6; d_call: NA; cdr3_nt: TGTGCCAGCAGCCCTTGGGGAGCCCAAGTGGGAAACACCACATATTTT; cdr3_aa: CASSPWGAQVGNTTYF
j_call: TRBJ2-1; clone_size: NA; v_call: TRBV4-2; d_call: NA; cdr3_nt: TGTGCCAGCAGCCAAACCGGGACGGAGAAAAATGAGCAGTTCTTC; cdr3_aa: CASSQTGTEKNEQFF
j_call: TRBJ2-7; clone_size: NA; v_call: TRBV5-5; d_call: NA; cdr3_nt: TGTGCCAGCAGCTTCCTAAACTACGAGCAGTACTTC; cdr3_aa: CASSFLNYEQYF
j_call: TRBJ1-5; clone_size: many; v_call: TRBV15; d_call: NA; cdr3_nt: TGTGCCACCAGCAGAGATAATCTCAATCAGCCCCAGCATTTT; cdr3_aa: CATSRDNLNQPQHF
j_call: TRBJ1-5; clone_size: few; v_call: TRBV19; d_call: TRBD1; cdr3_nt: TGTGCCAGTAGTATTTCGACAGGGGGGACCGGGTATAGCAATCAGCCCCAGCATTTT; cdr3_aa: CASSISTGGTGYSNQPQHF
j_call: TRBJ1-4; clone_size: NA; v_call: TRBV12-3/TRBV12-4; d_call: NA; cdr3_nt: TGTGCCAGCAGTTTAGCTGTTGCCAATGAAAAACTGTTTTTT; cdr3_aa: CASSLAVANEKLFF
j_call: TRBJ1-4; clone_size: NA; v_call: TRBV6-5; d_call: NA; cdr3_nt: TGTGCCAGCAGTTACCGTAGGCAGGGACCCACAACTAATGAAAAACTGTTTTTT; cdr3_aa: CASSYRRQGPTTNEKLFF
j_call: TRBJ1-5; clone_size: NA; v_call: TRBV21-1; d_call: NA; cdr3_nt: TGTGCCAGCAACACCATCGGGGCCTTCTATCAGCCCCAGCATTTT; cdr3_aa: CASNTIGAFYQPQHF
j_call: TRBJ2-7; clone_size: NA; v_call: TRBV6-2/TRBV6-3; d_call: TRBD1; cdr3_nt: TGTGCCAGCAGTTACGTGGCAGGGGGAACGGTCGGGAACTACGAGCAGTACTTC; cdr3_aa: CASSYVAGGTVGNYEQYF
j_call: TRBJ1-1; clone_size: few; v_call: TRBV5-1; d_call: NA; cdr3_nt: TGCGCCAGCAGCTTGGCCGCGGGTTACGGCACTGAAGCTTTCTTT; cdr3_aa: CASSLAAGYGTEAFF
j_call: TRBJ1-5; clone_size: NA; v_call: TRBV20-1; d_call: TRBD1; cdr3_nt: TGCAGTGCTACGAGTGACAGGGCCAATCAGCCCCAGCATTTT; cdr3_aa: CSATSDRANQPQHF
j_call: TRBJ1-5; clone_size: few; v_call: TRBV12-3/TRBV12-4; d_call: NA; cdr3_nt: TGTGCCAGCAGCACAAACCAGCCCCAGCATTTT; cdr3_aa: CASSTNQPQHF
j_call: TRBJ2-3; clone_size: NA; v_call: TRBV12-3/TRBV12-4; d_call: NA; cdr3_nt: TGTGCCAGCAGTTTGTGGGTTCCCGATACGCAGTATTTT; cdr3_aa: CASSLWVPDTQYF
j_call: TRBJ1-1; clone_size: few; v_call: TRBV9; d_call: NA; cdr3_nt: TGTGCCAGCAGCGTAGGCGCAGGGGTGGTAAACACTGAAGCTTTCTTT; cdr3_aa: CASSVGAGVVNTEAFF
j_call: TRBJ1-1; clone_size: NA; v_call: TRBV7-3; d_call: NA; cdr3_nt: TGTGCCAGCAGCTTAAACGCCGATACGTCTGAAGCTTTCTTT; cdr3_aa: CASSLNADTSEAFF
j_call: TRBJ2-7; clone_size: NA; v_call: TRBV4-1; d_call: NA; cdr3_nt: TGCGCCAGCAGCCAAGTCGGCCCGCGGGACAGCAATTCCTACGAGCAGTACTTC; cdr3_aa: CASSQVGPRDSNSYEQYF
j_call: TRBJ2-5; clone_size: NA; v_call: TRBV13; d_call: TRBD1; cdr3_nt: TGTGCCAGCAGCTCCGTAACAGGGGACCAAGAGACCCAGTACTTC; cdr3_aa: CASSSVTGDQETQYF
j_call: TRBJ2-2; clone_size: NA; v_call: TRBV7-6; d_call: TRBD2; cdr3_nt: TGTGCCAGCAGCTTAGAACTAGCGGCGAACACCGGGGAGCTGTTTTTT; cdr3_aa: CASSLELAANTGELFF
j_call: TRBJ1-5; clone_size: few; v_call: TRBV24-1; d_call: TRBD1; cdr3_nt: TGTGCCACCAGTGATCCTCGGGACAGGGGAAGTTCTGGGTCCGGCAATCAGCCCCAGCATTTT; cdr3_aa: CATSDPRDRGSSGSGNQPQHF
j_call: TRBJ2-7; clone_size: NA; v_call: TRBV27; d_call: NA; cdr3_nt: TGTGCCACCGGGAGACCATACGAGCAGTACTTC; cdr3_aa: CATGRPYEQYF
j_call: TRBJ2-7; clone_size: NA; v_call: TRBV29-1; d_call: NA; cdr3_nt: TGCAGCGTTGGTGACTACGAGCAGTACTTC; cdr3_aa: CSVGDYEQYF
j_call: TRBJ2-2; clone_size: NA; v_call: TRBV5-8; d_call: NA; cdr3_nt: TGTGCCAGCAGCCCTGGACAAACCGGGGAGCTGTTTTTT; cdr3_aa: CASSPGQTGELFF
j_call: TRBJ2-7; clone_size: few; v_call: TRBV3-1; d_call: TRBD1; cdr3_nt: TGTGCCAGCAGCCAAGAAGGTTCCAGGGGGCGGACGCAGCAGTACTTC; cdr3_aa: CASSQEGSRGRTQQYF
j_call: TRBJ2-1; clone_size: once; v_call: TRBV7-9; d_call: NA; cdr3_nt: TGTGCCAGCAGCTTTCCGGGGCACAATGAGCAGTTCTTC; cdr3_aa: CASSFPGHNEQFF
j_call: TRBJ1-2; clone_size: NA; v_call: TRBV11-1; d_call: NA; cdr3_nt: TGTGCCAGCAGCCCAACGACGGCAGGGGTCTATGGCTACACCTTC; cdr3_aa: CASSPTTAGVYGYTF
j_call: TRBJ2-1; clone_size: NA; v_call: TRBV14; d_call: NA; cdr3_nt: TGTGCCAGCAGCCAAGATTGGACGATCTCCTACAATGAGCAGTTCTTC; cdr3_aa: CASSQDWTISYNEQFF
j_call: TRBJ2-4; clone_size: NA; v_call: TRBV28; d_call: NA; cdr3_nt: TGTGCCAGCAGTTTGTACGGGGGAGATCTTAGGAAAAACATTCAGTACTTC; cdr3_aa: CASSLYGGDLRKNIQYF
j_call: TRBJ2-7; clone_size: NA; v_call: TRBV20-1; d_call: TRBD1; cdr3_nt: TGCAGTGCTCCTAGGGCCACAGGGGACTACGAGCAGTACTTC; cdr3_aa: CSAPRATGDYEQYF
j_call: TRBJ1-6; clone_size: NA; v_call: TRBV7-9; d_call: TRBD1; cdr3_nt: TGTGCCAGCAGCCATACAGGGGGCGTTTCCTATAATTCACCCCTCCACTTT; cdr3_aa: CASSHTGGVSYNSPLHF
j_call: TRBJ2-1; clone_size: NA; v_call: TRBV29-1; d_call: TRBD2; cdr3_nt: TGCAGCGTTGAAAGGCTAGCGGGAGGCCCAAGGGAGCAGTTCTTC; cdr3_aa: CSVERLAGGPREQFF
j_call: TRBJ2-7; clone_size: NA; v_call: TRBV5-1; d_call: NA; cdr3_nt: TGCGCCAGCAGCTTGGACGGGACTGCCGCGACCTACGAGCAGTACTTC; cdr3_aa: CASSLDGTAATYEQYF
j_call: TRBJ2-1; clone_size: NA; v_call: TRBV9; d_call: TRBD1; cdr3_nt: TGTGCCAGCAGCGGCCGGGACAGGAACAATGAGCAGTTCTTC; cdr3_aa: CASSGRDRNNEQFF
j_call: TRBJ2-1; clone_size: few; v_call: TRBV27; d_call: TRBD2; cdr3_nt: TGTGCCAGCAGTTCCTACTGGACTAGCGTGGACAATGAGCAGTTCTTC; cdr3_aa: CASSSYWTSVDNEQFF
j_call: TRBJ2-2; clone_size: NA; v_call: TRBV2; d_call: TRBD2; cdr3_nt: TGTGCCAGAACCACACTAGCGGGAGTTGGTGCCGGGGAGCTGTTTTTT; cdr3_aa: CARTTLAGVGAGELFF
j_call: TRBJ2-7; clone_size: NA; v_call: TRBV4-3; d_call: NA; cdr3_nt: TGCGCCAGAGGGGGGCTAGCGGTCTCCTACGAGCAGTACTTC; cdr3_aa: CARGGLAVSYEQYF
j_call: TRBJ1-4; clone_size: NA; v_call: TRBV7-6; d_call: NA; cdr3_nt: TGTGCCAGCAGCTTAGTTGACGGAGAAAAACTGTTTTTT; cdr3_aa: CASSLVDGEKLFF
j_call: TRBJ1-1; clone_size: NA; v_call: TRBV12-3/TRBV12-4; d_call: TRBD1; cdr3_nt: TGTGCCAGCACCCCGGGACAGGGTCTTACTGAAGCTTTCTTT; cdr3_aa: CASTPGQGLTEAFF
j_call: TRBJ1-3; clone_size: NA; v_call: TRBV7-8; d_call: NA; cdr3_nt: TGTGCCAGCAGCTTTGTCGTTTCGGGTTCTGGAAACACCATATATTTT; cdr3_aa: CASSFVVSGSGNTIYF
j_call: TRBJ1-5; clone_size: once; v_call: TRBV25-1; d_call: NA; cdr3_nt: TGTGCCAGCAGTGGCCTGACAACCCACAATCAGCCCCAGCATTTT; cdr3_aa: CASSGLTTHNQPQHF
j_call: TRBJ2-1; clone_size: NA; v_call: TRBV5-1; d_call: NA; cdr3_nt: TGCGCCAGCAGCTTAAATTCGCAAAGTGATTTTTTGGGTGAGCAGTTCTTC; cdr3_aa: CASSLNSQSDFLGEQFF
j_call: TRBJ2-2; clone_size: NA; v_call: TRBV2; d_call: NA; cdr3_nt: TGTGCCAGCAGTGATTTGCGGCACGCGAACACCGGGGAGCTGTTTTTT; cdr3_aa: CASSDLRHANTGELFF
j_call: TRBJ1-5; clone_size: few; v_call: TRBV3-1; d_call: NA; cdr3_nt: TGTGCCAGCAGCCATCTGGGTAGCAATCAGCCCCAGCATTTT; cdr3_aa: CASSHLGSNQPQHF
j_call: TRBJ2-1; clone_size: NA; v_call: TRBV5-1; d_call: TRBD2; cdr3_nt: TGCGCCAGCAGCTTGGAGCAGCGGGAGATCTACAATGAGCAGTTCTTC; cdr3_aa: CASSLEQREIYNEQFF
j_call: TRBJ1-2; clone_size: few; v_call: TRBV5-1; d_call: NA; cdr3_nt: TGCGCCACCCAGGACGGTACTAACTATGGCTACACCTTC; cdr3_aa: CATQDGTNYGYTF
j_call: TRBJ2-5; clone_size: few; v_call: TRBV5-1; d_call: NA; cdr3_nt: TGCGCCAGCAGCTTGGCCGATGAGAGGCAAGAGACCCAGTACTTC; cdr3_aa: CASSLADERQETQYF
j_call: TRBJ1-2; clone_size: NA; v_call: TRBV4-1; d_call: NA; cdr3_nt: TGCGCCAGCAGCCAAGAACAGGGCGTCTTTAACTATGGCTACACCTTC; cdr3_aa: CASSQEQGVFNYGYTF
j_call: TRBJ1-1; clone_size: NA; v_call: TRBV6-5; d_call: NA; cdr3_nt: TGTGCCAGCAGTTACTCGGGGGCTCGGGGGGAAGCTTTCTTT; cdr3_aa: CASSYSGARGEAFF